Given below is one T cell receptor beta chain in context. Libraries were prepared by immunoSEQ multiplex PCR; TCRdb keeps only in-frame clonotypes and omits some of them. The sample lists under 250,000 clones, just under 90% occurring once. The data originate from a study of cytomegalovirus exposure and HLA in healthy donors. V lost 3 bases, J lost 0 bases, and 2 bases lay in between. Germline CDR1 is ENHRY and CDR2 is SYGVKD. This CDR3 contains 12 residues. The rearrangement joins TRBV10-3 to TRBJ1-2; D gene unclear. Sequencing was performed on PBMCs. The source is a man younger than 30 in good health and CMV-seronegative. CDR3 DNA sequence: TGTGCCATCAGTGACACTAACTATGGCTACACCTTC. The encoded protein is CAISDTNYGYTF.